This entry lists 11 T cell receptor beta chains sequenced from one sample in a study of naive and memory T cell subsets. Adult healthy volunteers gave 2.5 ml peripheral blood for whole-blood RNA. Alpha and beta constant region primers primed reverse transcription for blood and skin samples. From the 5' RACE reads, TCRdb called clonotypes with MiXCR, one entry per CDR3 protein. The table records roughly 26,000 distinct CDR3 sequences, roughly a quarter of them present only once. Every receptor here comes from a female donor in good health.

The CDR3 coding sequence is TGCAGCGTGAGAGGGGGGGTCCCTGAAGCTTTCTTT. As protein: CSVRGGVPEAFF. This sequence joins TRBV29-1 and TRBJ1-1, with D possibly being TRBD1 (6 bases). This CDR3 has 12 amino acids. Germline CDR1 and CDR2: SQVTM and ANQGSEA. The V end was cut by 6 bases, the J end by 6 bases, with 14 bases between. Using reference TRBV29-1 and TRBJ1-1 for the parts outside the CDR3, the full variable domain is SAVISQKPSRDICQRGTSLTIQCQVDSQVTMMFWYRQQPGQSLTLIATANQGSEATYESGFVIDKFPISRPNLTFSTLTVSNMSPEDSSIYLCSVRGGVPEAFFGQGTRLTVV.

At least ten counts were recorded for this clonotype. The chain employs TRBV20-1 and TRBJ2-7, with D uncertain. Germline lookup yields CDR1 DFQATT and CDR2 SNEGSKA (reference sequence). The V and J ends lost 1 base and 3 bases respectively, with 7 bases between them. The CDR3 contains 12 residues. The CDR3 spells CSARVTDYEQYF. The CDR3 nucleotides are TGCAGTGCTAGAGTCACCGACTACGAGCAGTACTTC.

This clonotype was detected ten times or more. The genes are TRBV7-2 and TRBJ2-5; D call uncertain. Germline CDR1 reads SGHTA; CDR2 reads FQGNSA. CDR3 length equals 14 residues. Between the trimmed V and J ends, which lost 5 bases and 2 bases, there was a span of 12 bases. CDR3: CASSQDGRQETQYF. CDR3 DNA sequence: TGTGCCAGCAGCCAGGACGGGCGGCAAGAGACCCAGTACTTC.

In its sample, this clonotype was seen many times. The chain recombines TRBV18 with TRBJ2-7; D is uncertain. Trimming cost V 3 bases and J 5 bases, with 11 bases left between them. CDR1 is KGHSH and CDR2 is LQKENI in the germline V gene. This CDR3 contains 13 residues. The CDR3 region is CASSPLGEDEQYF. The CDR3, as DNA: TGTGCCAGCTCACCCCTAGGCGAGGACGAGCAGTACTTC.

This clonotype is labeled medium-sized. This CDR3 is CASRTQGSYNEQFF. CDR3 DNA sequence: TGTGCCAGCAGGACACAGGGCTCCTACAATGAGCAGTTCTTC. The J gene is TRBJ2-1, the V gene TRBV7-2; a weak D match, TRBD1 (6 bases). The CDR3 is made up of 14 amino acids. Germline V gene lookup returns CDR1 SGHTA and CDR2 FQGNSA. Trimming took off 6 bases at V and 0 bases at J, with 9 bases between the two ends.

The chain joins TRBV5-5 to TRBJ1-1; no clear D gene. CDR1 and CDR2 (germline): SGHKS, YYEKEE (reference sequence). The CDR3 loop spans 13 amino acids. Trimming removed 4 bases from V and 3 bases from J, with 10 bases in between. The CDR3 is CASSPISHTEAFF. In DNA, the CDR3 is TGTGCCAGCAGCCCTATCAGTCACACTGAAGCTTTCTTT.

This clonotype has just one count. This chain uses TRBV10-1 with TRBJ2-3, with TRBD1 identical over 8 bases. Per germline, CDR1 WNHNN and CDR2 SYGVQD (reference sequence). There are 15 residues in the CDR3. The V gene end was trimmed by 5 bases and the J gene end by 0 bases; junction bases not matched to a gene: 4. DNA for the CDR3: TGCGCCAGCAGTTCAGGGGGCGCGAGCACAGATACGCAGTATTTT. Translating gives CASSSGGASTDTQYF.

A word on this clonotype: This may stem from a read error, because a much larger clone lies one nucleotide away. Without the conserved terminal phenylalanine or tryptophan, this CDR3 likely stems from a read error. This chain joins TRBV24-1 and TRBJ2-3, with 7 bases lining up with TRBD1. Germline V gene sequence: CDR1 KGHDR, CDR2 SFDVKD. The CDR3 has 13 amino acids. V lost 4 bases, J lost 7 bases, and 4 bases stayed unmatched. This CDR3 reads CATSDRGRNTQYI. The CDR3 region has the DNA TGTGCCACCAGTGACAGGGGGAGAAATACGCAGTATATT.

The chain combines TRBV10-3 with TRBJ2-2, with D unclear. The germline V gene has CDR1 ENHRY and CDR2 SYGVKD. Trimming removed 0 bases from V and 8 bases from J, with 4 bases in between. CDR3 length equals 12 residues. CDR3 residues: CAISESKGELFF. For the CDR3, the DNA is TGTGCCATCAGTGAGTCGAAGGGGGAGCTGTTTTTT.

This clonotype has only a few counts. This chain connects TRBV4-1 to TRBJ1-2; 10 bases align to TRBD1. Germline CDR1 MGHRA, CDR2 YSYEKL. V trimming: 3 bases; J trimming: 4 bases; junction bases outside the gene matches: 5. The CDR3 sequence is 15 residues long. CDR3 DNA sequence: TGCGCCAGCAGCCATAAGACAGGGGGCCTCTATGGCTACACCTTC. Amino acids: CASSHKTGGLYGYTF.

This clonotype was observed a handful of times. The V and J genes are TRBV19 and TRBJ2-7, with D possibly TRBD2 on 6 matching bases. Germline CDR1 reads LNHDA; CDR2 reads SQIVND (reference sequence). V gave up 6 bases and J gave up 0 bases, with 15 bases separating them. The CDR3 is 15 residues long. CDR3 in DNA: TGTGCCAGTAGGTCCGGGACTCCCTTCTCCTACGAGCAGTACTTC. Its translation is CASRSGTPFSYEQYF. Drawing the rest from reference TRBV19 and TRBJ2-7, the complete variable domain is DGGITQSPKYLFRKEGQNVTLSCEQNLNHDAMYWYRQDPGQGLRLIYYSQIVNDFQKGDIAEGYSVSREKKESFPLTVTSAQKNPTAFYLCASRSGTPFSYEQYFGPGTRLTVT.